Detailed here is one T cell receptor (beta chain). This CDR3 is built from 16 residues. Germline V gives CDR1 LGHNA, CDR2 YNFKEQ. Between the trimmed V and J ends, which lost 1 base and 0 bases, there was a span of 10 bases. MiXCR, run by TCRdb on the 5' RACE reads, gives a single entry per CDR3 protein. Here the sample spans approximately 100,000 distinct CDR3 sequences, roughly a sixth being singletons. This sample stems from a study of T cells of healthy individuals. The sequence was obtained from a human donor in good health. V usage is TRBV4-2 and J usage is TRBJ1-5; no clear D. The CDR3 spells CASSQAAGRSNQPQHF. The CDR3 DNA is TGTGCCAGCAGCCAAGCGGCCGGGCGTAGCAATCAGCCCCAGCATTTT.